The clone carrying this TCR beta chain was picked up a small number of times. Its antigen is as yet unknown. Other DNA variants within this sample encode the same CDR3. These data originate in a study of shared clonotypes between healthy human individuals. The study, taken as a whole, reports: Some naive CD4 clonotypes, roughly 4.7%, turned up in common across several donors.

Trimming took 0 bases from V and 4 from J, leaving 10 bases between them. Germline V gene sequence: CDR1 SGDLS, CDR2 YYNGEE. This CDR3 spans 14 amino acids. Some clones are missing from TCRdb's copy, which holds only in-frame ones; the method was immunoSEQ multiplex PCR. The sample yields about 110,000 clones, about 63% seen once. This TCR came from a woman aged 30 to 39 in good health. The rearrangement uses TRBV9 and TRBJ2-5, with a possible D match to TRBD1 (6 bases). The specimen sequenced was memory CD8+ T cells sorted from blood. The subset here: CD45RO+ cells pooled with CCR7-negative TemRA cells. For the CDR3, the DNA is TGTGCCAGCAGCGTAGCACAGGGAGCAGAGACCCAGTACTTC. This encodes CASSVAQGAETQYF.